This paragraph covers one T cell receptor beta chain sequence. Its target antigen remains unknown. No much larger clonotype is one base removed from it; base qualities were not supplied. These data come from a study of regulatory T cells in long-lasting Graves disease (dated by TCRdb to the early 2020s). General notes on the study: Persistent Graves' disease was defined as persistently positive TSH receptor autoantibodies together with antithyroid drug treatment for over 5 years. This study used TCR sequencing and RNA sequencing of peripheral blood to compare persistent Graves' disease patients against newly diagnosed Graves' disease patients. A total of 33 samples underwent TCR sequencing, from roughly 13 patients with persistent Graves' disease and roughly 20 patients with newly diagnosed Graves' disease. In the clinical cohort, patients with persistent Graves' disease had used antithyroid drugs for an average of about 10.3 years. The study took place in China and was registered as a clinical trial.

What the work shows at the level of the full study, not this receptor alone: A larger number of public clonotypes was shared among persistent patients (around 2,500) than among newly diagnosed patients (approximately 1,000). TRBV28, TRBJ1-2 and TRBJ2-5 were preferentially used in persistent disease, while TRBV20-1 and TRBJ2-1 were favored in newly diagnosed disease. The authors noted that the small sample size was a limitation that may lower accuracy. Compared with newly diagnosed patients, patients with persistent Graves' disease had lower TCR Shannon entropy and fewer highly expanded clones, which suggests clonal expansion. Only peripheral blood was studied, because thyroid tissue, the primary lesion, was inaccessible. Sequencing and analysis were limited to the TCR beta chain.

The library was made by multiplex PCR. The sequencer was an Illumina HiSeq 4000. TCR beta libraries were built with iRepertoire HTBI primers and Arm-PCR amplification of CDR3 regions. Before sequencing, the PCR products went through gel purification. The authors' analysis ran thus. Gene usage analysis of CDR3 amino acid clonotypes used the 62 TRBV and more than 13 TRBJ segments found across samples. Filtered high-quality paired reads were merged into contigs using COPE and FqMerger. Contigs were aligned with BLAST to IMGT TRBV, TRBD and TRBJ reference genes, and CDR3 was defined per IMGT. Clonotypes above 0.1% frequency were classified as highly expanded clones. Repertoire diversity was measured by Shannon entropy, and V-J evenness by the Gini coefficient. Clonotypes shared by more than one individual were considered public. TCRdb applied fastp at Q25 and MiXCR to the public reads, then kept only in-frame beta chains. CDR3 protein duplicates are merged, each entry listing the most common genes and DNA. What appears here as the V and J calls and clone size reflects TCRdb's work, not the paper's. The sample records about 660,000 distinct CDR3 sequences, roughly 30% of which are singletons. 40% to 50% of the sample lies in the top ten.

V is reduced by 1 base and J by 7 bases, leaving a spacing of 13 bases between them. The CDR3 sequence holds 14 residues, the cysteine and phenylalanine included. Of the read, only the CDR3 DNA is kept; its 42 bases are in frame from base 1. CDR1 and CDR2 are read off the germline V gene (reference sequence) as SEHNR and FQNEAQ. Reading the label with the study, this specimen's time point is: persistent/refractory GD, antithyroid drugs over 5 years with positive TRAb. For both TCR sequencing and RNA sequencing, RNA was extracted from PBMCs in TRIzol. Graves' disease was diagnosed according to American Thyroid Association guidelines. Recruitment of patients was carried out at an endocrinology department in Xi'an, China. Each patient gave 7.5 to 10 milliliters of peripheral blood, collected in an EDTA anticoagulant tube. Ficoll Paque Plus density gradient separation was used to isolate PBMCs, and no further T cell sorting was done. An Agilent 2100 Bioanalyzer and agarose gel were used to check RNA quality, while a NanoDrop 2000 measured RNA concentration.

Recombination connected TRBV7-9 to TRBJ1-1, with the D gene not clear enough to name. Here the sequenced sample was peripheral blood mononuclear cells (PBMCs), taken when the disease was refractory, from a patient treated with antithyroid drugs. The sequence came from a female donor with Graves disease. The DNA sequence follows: TGTGCCAGCAGCTTAGTGTTGGGTTTTGGTGAAGCTTTCTTT. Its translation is CASSLVLGFGEAFF.